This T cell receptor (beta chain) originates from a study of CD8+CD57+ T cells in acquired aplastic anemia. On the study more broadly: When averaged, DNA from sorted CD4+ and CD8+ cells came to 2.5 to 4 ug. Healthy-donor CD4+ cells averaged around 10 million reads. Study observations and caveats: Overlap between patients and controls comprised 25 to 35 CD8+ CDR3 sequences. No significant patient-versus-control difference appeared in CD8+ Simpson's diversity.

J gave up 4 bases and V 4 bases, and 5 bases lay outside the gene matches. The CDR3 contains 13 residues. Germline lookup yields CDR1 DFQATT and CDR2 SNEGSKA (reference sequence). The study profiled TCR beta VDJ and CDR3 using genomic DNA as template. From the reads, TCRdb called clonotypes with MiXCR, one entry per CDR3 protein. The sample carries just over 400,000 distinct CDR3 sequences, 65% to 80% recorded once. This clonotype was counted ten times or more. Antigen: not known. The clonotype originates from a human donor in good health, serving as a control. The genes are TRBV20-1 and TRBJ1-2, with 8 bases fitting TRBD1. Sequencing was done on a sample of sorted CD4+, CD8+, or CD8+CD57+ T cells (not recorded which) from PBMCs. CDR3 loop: CSAIDRGSYGYTF. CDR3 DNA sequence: TGCAGTGCTATTGACAGGGGATCCTATGGCTACACCTTC.